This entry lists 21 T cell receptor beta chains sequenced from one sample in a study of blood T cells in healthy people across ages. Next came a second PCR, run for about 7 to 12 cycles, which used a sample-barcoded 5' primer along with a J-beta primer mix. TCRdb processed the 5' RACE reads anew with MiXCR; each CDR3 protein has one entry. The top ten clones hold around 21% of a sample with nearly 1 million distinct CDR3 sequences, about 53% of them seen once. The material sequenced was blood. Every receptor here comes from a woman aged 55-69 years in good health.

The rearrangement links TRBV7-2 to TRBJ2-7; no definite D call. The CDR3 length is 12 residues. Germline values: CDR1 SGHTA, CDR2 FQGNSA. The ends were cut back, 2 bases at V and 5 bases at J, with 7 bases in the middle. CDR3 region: CASSLIRNEQYF. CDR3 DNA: TGTGCCAGCAGCTTAATACGGAACGAGCAGTACTTC.

This CDR3 reads CASRPEPTTDTQYF. CDR3 sequence (DNA): TGCGCCAGCAGACCGGAGCCCACCACAGATACGCAGTATTTT. The chain is built from TRBV5-1 and TRBJ2-3; D is undetermined. The ends were cut back, 5 bases at V and 2 bases at J, with 12 bases in the middle. CDR1 and CDR2 from the germline V gene are SGHRS and YFSETQ. The CDR3 has 14 residues.

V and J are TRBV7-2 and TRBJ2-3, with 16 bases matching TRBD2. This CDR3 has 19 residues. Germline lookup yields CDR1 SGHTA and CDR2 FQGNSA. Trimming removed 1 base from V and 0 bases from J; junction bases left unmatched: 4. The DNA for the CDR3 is TGTGCCAGCAGCTTAGTGGGACTAGCGGGAGGGCCGAGCACAGATACGCAGTATTTT. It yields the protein CASSLVGLAGGPSTDTQYF.

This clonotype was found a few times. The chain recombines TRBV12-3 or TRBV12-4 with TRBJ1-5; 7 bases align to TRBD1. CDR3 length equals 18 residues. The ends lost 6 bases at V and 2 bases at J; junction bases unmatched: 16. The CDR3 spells CASSTSRTGGVGNQPQHF. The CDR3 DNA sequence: TGTGCCAGCAGCACCTCCCGGACAGGCGGGGTGGGCAATCAGCCCCAGCATTTT.

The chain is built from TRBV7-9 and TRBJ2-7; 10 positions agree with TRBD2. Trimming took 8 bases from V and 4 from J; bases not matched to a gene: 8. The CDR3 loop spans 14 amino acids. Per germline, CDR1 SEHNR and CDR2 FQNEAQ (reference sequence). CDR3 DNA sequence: TGTGCCAGCGGCCTAGCGGGAGCCCGATACGAGCAGTACTTC. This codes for CASGLAGARYEQYF.

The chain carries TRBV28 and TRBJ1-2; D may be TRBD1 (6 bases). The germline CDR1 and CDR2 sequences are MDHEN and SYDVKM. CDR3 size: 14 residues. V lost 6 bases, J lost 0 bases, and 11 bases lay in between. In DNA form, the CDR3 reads TGTGCCAGCAGCTTGGGGGCGGCTAACTATGGCTACACCTTC. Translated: CASSLGAANYGYTF.

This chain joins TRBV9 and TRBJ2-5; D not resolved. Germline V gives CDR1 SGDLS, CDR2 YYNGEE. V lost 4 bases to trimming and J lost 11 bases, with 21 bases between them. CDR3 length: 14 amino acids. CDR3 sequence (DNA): TGTGCCAGCAGCCCCAGTAACCCCGACAATGAGCAGTACTTC. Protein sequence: CASSPSNPDNEQYF.

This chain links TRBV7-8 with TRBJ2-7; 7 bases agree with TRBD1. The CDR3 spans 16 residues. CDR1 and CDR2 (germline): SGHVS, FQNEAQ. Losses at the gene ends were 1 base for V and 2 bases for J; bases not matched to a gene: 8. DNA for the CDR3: TGTGCCAGCAGCTTAGTCCAGGGGGATAGGCCCTACGAGCAGTACTTC. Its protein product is CASSLVQGDRPYEQYF.

The CDR3 reads CSAQSGRETYNEQFF. The CDR3 region has the DNA TGCAGTGCCCAAAGCGGGCGGGAGACATACAATGAGCAGTTCTTC. The chain joins TRBV20-1 to TRBJ2-1; 7 nucleotides align to TRBD2. This CDR3 region has 15 residues. The J segment lost 4 bases and the V segment lost 6 bases, leaving 12 bases of the junction unmatched. Germline loops: CDR1 DFQATT, CDR2 SNEGSKA (reference sequence).

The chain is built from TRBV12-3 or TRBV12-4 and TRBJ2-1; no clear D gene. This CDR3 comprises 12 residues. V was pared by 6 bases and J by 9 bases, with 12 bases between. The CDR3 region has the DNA TGTGCCAGCAGGCTAAGAACCGGTGAGCAGTTCTTC. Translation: CASRLRTGEQFF.

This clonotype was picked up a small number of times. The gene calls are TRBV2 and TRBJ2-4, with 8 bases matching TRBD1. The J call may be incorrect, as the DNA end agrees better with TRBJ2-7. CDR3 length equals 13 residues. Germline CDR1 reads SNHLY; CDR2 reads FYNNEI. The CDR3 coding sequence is TGTGCCAGCAGTGGGACAGGGTTCCACGAGCAGTACTTC. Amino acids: CASSGTGFHEQYF.

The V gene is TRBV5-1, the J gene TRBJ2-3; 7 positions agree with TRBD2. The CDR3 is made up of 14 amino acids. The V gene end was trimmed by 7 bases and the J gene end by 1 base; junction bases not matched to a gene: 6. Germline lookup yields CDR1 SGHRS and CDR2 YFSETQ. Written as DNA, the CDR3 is TGCGCCAGCGGGGCGGGGGATGGCACAGATACGCAGTATTTT. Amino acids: CASGAGDGTDTQYF.

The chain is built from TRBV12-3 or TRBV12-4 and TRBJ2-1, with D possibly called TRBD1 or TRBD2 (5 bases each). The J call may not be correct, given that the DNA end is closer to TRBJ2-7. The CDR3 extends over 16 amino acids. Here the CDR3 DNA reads TGTGCCAGCAGAAGGGGCTCAGGGAGCTCCTACAATGAGCAGTACTTC. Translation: CASRRGSGSSYNEQYF.

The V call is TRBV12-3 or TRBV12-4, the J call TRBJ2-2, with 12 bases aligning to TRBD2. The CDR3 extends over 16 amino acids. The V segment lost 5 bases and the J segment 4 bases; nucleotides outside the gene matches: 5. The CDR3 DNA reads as TGTGCCAGCAGTCGACTAGCGGGAGCTGTCACCGGGGAGCTGTTTTTT. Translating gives CASSRLAGAVTGELFF.

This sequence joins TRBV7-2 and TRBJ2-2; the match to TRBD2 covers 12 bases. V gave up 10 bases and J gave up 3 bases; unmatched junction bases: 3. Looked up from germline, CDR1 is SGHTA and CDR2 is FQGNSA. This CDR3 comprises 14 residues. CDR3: CATSGRADTGELFF. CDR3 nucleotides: TGTGCCACTAGCGGGAGGGCCGACACCGGGGAGCTGTTTTTT.

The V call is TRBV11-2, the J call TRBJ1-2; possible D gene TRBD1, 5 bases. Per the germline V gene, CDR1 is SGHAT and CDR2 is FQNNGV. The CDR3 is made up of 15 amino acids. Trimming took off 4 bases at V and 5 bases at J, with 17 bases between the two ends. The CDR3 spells CASSSGTQVGYGYTF. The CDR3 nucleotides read TGTGCCAGCAGCTCCGGGACCCAAGTCGGGTATGGCTACACCTTC.

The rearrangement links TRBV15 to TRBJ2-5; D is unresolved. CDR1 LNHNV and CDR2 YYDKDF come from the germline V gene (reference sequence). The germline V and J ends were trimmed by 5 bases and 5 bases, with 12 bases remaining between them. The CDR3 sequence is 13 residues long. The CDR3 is CATSLIAGETQYF. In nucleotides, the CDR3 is TGTGCCACCAGCTTGATAGCCGGGGAGACCCAGTACTTC.

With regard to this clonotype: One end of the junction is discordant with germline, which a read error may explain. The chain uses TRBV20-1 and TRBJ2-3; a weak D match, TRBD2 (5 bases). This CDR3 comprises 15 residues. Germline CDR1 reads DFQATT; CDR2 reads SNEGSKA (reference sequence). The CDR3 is CGAPEGASSVNTQYF. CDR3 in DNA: TGCGGTGCTCCAGAGGGAGCGTCTTCGGTAAATACGCAGTATTTT.

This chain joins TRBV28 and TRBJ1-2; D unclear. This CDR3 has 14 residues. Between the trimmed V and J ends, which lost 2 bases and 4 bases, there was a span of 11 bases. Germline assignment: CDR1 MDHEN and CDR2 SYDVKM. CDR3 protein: CASSLSDPIYGYTF. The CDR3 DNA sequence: TGTGCCAGCAGTTTAAGCGACCCCATCTATGGCTACACCTTC.

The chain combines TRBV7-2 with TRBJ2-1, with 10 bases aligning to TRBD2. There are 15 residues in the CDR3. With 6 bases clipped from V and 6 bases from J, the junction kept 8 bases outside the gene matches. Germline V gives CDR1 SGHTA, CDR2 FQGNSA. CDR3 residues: CASSLAGVTSNEQFF. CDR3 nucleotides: TGTGCCAGCAGTCTAGCGGGAGTCACATCCAATGAGCAGTTCTTC.

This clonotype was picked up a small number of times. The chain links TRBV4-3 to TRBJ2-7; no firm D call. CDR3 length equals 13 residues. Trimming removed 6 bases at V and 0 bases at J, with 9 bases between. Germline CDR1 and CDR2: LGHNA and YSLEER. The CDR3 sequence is CASRRHDSYEQYF. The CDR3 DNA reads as TGCGCCAGCAGGAGACATGACTCCTACGAGCAGTACTTC.